Listed here are 13 T cell receptor beta chains from one sample, sequenced in a study of technical replicates of blood from a handful of donors. Assay used: immunoSEQ multiplex PCR; TCRdb lists only in-frame clones, some missing. The sample records about 76,000 clones, approximately 97% being singletons. The sequenced sample consisted of T cells isolated from PBMCs. The source of these receptors is a human donor in good health.

The rearrangement uses TRBV29-1 and TRBJ1-1, with a possible D match to TRBD1 (6 bases). Germline loops: CDR1 SQVTM, CDR2 ANQGSEA. The CDR3 totals 12 residues. Trimming removed 6 bases from V and 3 bases from J, with 11 bases in between. CDR3 DNA sequence: TGCAGCGTAGGCCAGGGGCACACTGAAGCTTTCTTT. Protein sequence: CSVGQGHTEAFF.

This rearrangement joins TRBV5-4 to TRBJ1-2, with a tentative D call TRBD1 (6 bases). The CDR3 has 15 amino acids. Germline V gene sequence: CDR1 SGHNT, CDR2 YYREEE (reference sequence). The V end was cut by 4 bases, the J end by 2 bases, with 15 bases between. The DNA of the CDR3 is TGTGCCAGCAGCCAGAGACAGGAATCGAACTATGGCTACACCTTC. Translating it yields CASSQRQESNYGYTF.

This clone was seen more than once but under ten times. This sequence joins TRBV5-4 and TRBJ2-1, with TRBD2 matching over 10 bases. Germline V lookup: CDR1 SGHNT, CDR2 YYREEE (reference sequence). The ends lost 3 bases at V and 10 bases at J; junction bases unmatched: 7. The CDR3 length is 14 residues. The CDR3 sequence is CASSSASGGEEQFF. In nucleotides, the CDR3 is TGTGCCAGCAGCTCCGCTAGCGGGGGCGAGGAGCAGTTCTTC.

The chain employs TRBV5-1 and TRBJ1-1, with TRBD1 identical over 7 bases. V was pared by 3 bases and J by 1 base, with 6 bases of the junction left unmatched. This CDR3 is 15 amino acids long. The V gene's germline CDR1 is SGHRS and CDR2 YFSETQ. The CDR3 coding sequence is TGCGCCAGCAGCTCCCTCACAGGGGCGAACACTGAAGCTTTCTTT. Its translation: CASSSLTGANTEAFF.

The chain recombines TRBV7-8 with TRBJ2-1; the D gene is possibly TRBD1 (6 bases). CDR3 size: 13 residues. Germline CDR1 reads SGHVS; CDR2 reads FQNEAQ. V lost 5 bases to trimming and J lost 9 bases, with 14 bases between them. CDR3 in amino acids: CASSQSQGGEQFF. In nucleotides, the CDR3 is TGTGCCAGCAGCCAGAGTCAAGGGGGTGAGCAGTTCTTC. The whole variable domain, remainder taken from reference TRBV7-8 and TRBJ2-1, is GAGVSQSPRYKVAKRGQDVALRCDPISGHVSLFWYQQALGQGPEFLTYFQNEAQLDKSGLPSDRFFAERPEGSVSTLKIQRTQQEDSAVYLCASSQSQGGEQFFGPGTRLTVL.

V gene TRBV7-9 combines with J gene TRBJ2-7; tentatively, D is TRBD1 (5 bases). Germline V gene sequence: CDR1 SEHNR, CDR2 FQNEAQ (reference sequence). CDR3 length equals 15 residues. Between the trimmed V and J ends, which lost 1 base and 0 bases, there was a span of 10 bases. In DNA, the CDR3 is TGTGCCAGCAGCTTAGGACAGTACACCTCCTACGAGCAGTACTTC. It encodes CASSLGQYTSYEQYF. Full variable domain (rest looked up from reference TRBV7-9 and TRBJ2-7): DTGVSQNPRHKITKRGQNVTFRCDPISEHNRLYWYRQTLGQGPEFLTYFQNEAQLEKSRLLSDRFSAERPKGSFSTLEIQRTEQGDSAMYLCASSLGQYTSYEQYFGPGTRLTVT.

The chain employs TRBV11-2 and TRBJ2-7; D remains unclear. Per germline, CDR1 SGHAT and CDR2 FQNNGV. This CDR3 region has 13 residues. Trimming took 0 bases from V and 1 from J, leaving 4 bases between them. CDR3 nucleotides: TGTGCCAGCAGCTTAGACAGGTCCTACGAGCAGTACTTC. It is translated as CASSLDRSYEQYF.

The J gene is TRBJ2-3, the V gene TRBV10-1; a weak D match, TRBD1 (6 bases). CDR1 WNHNN and CDR2 SYGVQD come from the germline V gene (reference sequence). The germline V and J ends were trimmed by 5 bases and 3 bases, with 12 bases remaining between them. CDR3 length equals 14 residues. The DNA for the CDR3 is TGCGCCAGCAGTAAGGGACAAGCAACAGATACGCAGTATTTT. This sequence encodes CASSKGQATDTQYF.

The chain links TRBV7-9 to TRBJ2-3; D may be TRBD2 (5 bases). There are 12 residues in the CDR3. Looked up from germline, CDR1 is SEHNR and CDR2 is FQNEAQ (reference sequence). V dropped 1 base and J dropped 9 bases, with 8 bases sitting between them. CDR3: CASSLEGLTQYF. The CDR3 nucleotides read TGTGCCAGCAGCTTAGAAGGACTGACGCAGTATTTT.

V and J are TRBV5-1 and TRBJ2-5; TRBD1 agrees at 7 bases. The junction had 14 bases not matched to a gene; V was cut back by 3 bases and J by 6 bases. CDR3 size: 16 residues. Germline CDR1 SGHRS, CDR2 YFSETQ. This chain's CDR3 is CASSSGFLGGTKTQYF. The CDR3 nucleotides are TGCGCCAGCAGCTCCGGGTTCCTAGGGGGCACGAAGACCCAGTACTTC.

The chain joins TRBV28 to TRBJ1-3; a weak D match, TRBD1 (6 bases). Germline CDR1 is MDHEN and CDR2 is SYDVKM. Trimming took off 6 bases at V and 3 bases at J, with 15 bases between the two ends. CDR3 length: 15 amino acids. The CDR3 coding sequence is TGTGCCAGCAGCCTACAGGGTCTTGGTGGAAACACCATATATTTT. Translating it yields CASSLQGLGGNTIYF.

The J gene is TRBJ2-4, the V gene TRBV4-2, with D possibly being TRBD1 (5 bases). Trimming cost V 4 bases and J 7 bases, with 14 bases left between them. Germline lookup yields CDR1 LGHNA and CDR2 YNFKEQ. The CDR3 has 14 residues. The CDR3 protein is CASSPDRDGNIQYF. The CDR3 coding sequence is TGTGCCAGCAGCCCCGACAGAGACGGGAACATTCAGTACTTC.

The chain's CDR3 is CASKSTLSYGYTF. The CDR3 nucleotides read TGTGCCAGCAAAAGCACCCTATCCTATGGCTACACCTTC. The chain carries TRBV6-5 and TRBJ1-2; D unresolved. Germline lookup yields CDR1 MNHEY and CDR2 SVGAGI. Trimming removed 7 bases at V and 4 bases at J, with 13 bases between. The CDR3 is 13 residues long.